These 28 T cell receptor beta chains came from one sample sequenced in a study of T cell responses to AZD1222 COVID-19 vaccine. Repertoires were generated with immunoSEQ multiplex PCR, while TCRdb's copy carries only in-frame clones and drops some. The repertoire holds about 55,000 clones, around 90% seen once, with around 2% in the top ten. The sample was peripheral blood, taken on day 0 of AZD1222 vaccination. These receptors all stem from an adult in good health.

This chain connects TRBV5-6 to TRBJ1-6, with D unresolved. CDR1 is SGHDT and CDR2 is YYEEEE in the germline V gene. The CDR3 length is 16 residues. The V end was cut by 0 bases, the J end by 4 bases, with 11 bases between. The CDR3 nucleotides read TGTGCCAGCAGCTTGGCTCGTCTCGGTTATAATTCACCCCTCCACTTT. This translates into CASSLARLGYNSPLHF.

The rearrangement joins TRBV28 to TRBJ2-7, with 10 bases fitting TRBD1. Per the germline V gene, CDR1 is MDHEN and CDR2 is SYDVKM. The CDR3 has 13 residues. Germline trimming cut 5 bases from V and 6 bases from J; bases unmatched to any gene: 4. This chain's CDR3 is CASSRQGAGEQYF. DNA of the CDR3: TGTGCCAGCAGTCGACAGGGGGCAGGCGAGCAGTACTTC.

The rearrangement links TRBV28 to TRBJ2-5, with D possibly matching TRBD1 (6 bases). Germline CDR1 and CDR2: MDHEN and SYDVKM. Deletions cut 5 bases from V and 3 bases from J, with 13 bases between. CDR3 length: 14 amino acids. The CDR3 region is CASSLQGQEETQYF. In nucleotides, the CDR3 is TGTGCCAGCAGTCTACAGGGTCAGGAAGAGACCCAGTACTTC. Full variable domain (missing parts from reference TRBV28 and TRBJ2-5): DVKVTQSSRYLVKRTGEKVFLECVQDMDHENMFWYRQDPGLGLRLIYFSYDVKMKEKGDIPEGYSVSREKKERFSLILESASTNQTSMYLCASSLQGQEETQYFGPGTRLLVL.

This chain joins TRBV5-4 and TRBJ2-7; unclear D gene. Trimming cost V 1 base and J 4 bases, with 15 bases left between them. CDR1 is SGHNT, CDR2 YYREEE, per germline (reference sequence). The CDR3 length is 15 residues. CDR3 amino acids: CASSLTSGMIYEQYF. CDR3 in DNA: TGTGCCAGCAGCTTGACGAGTGGGATGATATACGAGCAGTACTTC.

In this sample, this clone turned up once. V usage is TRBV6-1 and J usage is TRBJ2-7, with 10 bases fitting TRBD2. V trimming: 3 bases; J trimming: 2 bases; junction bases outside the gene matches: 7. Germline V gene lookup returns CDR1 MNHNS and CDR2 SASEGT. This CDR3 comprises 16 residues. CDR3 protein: CASSEDLAGVPYEQYF. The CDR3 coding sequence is TGTGCCAGCAGTGAGGACCTAGCGGGGGTCCCCTACGAGCAGTACTTC.

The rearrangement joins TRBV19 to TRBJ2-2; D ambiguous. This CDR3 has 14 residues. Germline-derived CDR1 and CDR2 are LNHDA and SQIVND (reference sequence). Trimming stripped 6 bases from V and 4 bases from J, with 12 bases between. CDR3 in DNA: TGTGCCAGTAGGGTGAAAAGTAGCACCGGGGAGCTGTTTTTT. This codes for CASRVKSSTGELFF.

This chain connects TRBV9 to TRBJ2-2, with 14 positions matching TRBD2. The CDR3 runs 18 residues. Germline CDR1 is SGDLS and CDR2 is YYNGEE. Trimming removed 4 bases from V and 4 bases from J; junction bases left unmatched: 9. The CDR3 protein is CASSTRTSGRIGTGELFF. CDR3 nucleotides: TGTGCCAGCAGCACCCGGACTAGCGGGAGGATTGGCACCGGGGAGCTGTTTTTT.

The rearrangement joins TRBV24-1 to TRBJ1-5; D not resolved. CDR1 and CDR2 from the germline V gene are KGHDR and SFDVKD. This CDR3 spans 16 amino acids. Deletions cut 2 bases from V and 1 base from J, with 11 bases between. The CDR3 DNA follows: TGTGCCACCAGTGATTCTTTGGGTCCGAGCAATCAGCCCCAGCATTTT. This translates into CATSDSLGPSNQPQHF.

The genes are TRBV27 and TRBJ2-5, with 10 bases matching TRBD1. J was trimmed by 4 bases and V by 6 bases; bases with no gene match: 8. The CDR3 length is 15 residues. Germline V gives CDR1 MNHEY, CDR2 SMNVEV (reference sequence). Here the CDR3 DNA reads TGTGCCAGCAGGCCACCGGGACAGGGGCCAGAGACCCAGTACTTC. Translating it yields CASRPPGQGPETQYF.

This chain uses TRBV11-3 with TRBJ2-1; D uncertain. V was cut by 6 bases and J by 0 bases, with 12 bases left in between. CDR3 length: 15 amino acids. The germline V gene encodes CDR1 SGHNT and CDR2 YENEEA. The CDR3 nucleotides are TGTGCCAGCAGTATTGGAGCAGCCTCCTACAATGAGCAGTTCTTC. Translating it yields CASSIGAASYNEQFF.

CDR3 sequence reads: CASSFNGLSGPSNEQFF. CDR3 sequence (DNA): TGTGCCAGCAGTTTCAACGGCCTTAGCGGGCCATCCAATGAGCAGTTCTTC. The chain couples TRBV27 to TRBJ2-1, with 7 bases matching TRBD2. The J segment lost 6 bases and the V segment lost 3 bases, leaving 14 bases of the junction unmatched. The V gene's germline CDR1 is MNHEY and CDR2 SMNVEV (reference sequence). There are 17 residues in the CDR3.

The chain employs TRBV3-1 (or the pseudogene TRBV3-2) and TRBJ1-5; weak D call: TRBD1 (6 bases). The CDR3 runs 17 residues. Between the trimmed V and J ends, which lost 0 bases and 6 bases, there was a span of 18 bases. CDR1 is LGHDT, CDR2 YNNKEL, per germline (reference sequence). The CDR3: CASSQEGGRGGGQPQHF. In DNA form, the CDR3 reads TGTGCCAGCAGCCAAGAAGGAGGGCGGGGAGGGGGTCAGCCCCAGCATTTT.

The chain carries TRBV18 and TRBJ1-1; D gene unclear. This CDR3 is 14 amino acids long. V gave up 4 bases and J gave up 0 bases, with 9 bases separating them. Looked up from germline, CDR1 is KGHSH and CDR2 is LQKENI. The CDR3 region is CASSLRQMNTEAFF. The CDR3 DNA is TGTGCCAGCTCACTGCGGCAGATGAACACTGAAGCTTTCTTT.

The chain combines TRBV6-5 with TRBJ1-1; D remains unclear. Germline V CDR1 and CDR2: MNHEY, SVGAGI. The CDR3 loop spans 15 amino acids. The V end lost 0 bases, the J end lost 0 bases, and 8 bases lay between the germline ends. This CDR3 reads CASSYSVTLNTEAFF. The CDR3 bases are TGTGCCAGCAGTTACTCTGTCACCCTGAACACTGAAGCTTTCTTT.

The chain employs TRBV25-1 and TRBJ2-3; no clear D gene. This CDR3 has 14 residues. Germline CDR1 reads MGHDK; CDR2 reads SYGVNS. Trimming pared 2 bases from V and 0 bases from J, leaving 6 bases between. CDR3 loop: CASSEPTSTDTQYF. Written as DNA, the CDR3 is TGTGCCAGCAGTGAACCGACTAGCACAGATACGCAGTATTTT.

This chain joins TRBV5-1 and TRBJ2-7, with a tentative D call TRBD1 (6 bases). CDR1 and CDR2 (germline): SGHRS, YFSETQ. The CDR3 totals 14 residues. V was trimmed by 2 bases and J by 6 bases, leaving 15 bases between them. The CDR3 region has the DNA TGCGCCAGCAGCTTACAGGGAACGTCAGGCGAGCAGTACTTC. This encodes CASSLQGTSGEQYF.

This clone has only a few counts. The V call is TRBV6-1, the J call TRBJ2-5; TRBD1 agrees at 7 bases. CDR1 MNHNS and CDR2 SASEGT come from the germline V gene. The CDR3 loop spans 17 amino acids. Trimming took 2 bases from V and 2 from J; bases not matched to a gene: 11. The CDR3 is CASSETPPDRFQETQYF. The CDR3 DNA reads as TGTGCCAGCAGTGAAACGCCCCCGGACAGGTTTCAAGAGACCCAGTACTTC.

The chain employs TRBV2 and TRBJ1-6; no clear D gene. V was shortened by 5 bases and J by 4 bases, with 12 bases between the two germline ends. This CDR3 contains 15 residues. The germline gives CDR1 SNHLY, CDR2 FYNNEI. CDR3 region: CASSPARRYNSPLHF. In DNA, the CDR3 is TGTGCCAGCAGTCCCGCTAGGCGATATAATTCACCCCTCCACTTT. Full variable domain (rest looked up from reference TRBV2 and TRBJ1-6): EPEVTQTPSHQVTQMGQEVILRCVPISNHLYFYWYRQILGQKVEFLVSFYNNEISEKSEIFDDQFSVERPDGSNFTLKIRSTKLEDSAMYFCASSPARRYNSPLHFGNGTRLTVT.

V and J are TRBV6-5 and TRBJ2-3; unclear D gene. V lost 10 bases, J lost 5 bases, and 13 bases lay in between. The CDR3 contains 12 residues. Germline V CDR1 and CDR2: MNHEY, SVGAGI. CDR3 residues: CATGPRRDTQYF. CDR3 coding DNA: TGTGCCACCGGACCGCGGAGAGATACGCAGTATTTT.

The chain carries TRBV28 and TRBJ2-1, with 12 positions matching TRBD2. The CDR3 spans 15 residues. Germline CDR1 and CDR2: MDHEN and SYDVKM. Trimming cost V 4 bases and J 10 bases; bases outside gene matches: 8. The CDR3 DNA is TGTGCCAGCAGTTCCGGACTAGCGGGACCCCCCGAGCAGTTCTTC. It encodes CASSSGLAGPPEQFF.

The CDR3, as DNA: TGTGCCAGCAGTTACTCCCCTAGCGGGAGGGCCTGGGCCAAAAACATTCAGTACTTC. This gives the protein CASSYSPSGRAWAKNIQYF. V and J are TRBV6-2 or TRBV6-3 and TRBJ2-4; 12 bases are a match to TRBD2. The junction had 7 bases not matched to a gene; V was cut back by 0 bases and J by 1 base. Germline assignment: CDR1 MNHEY and CDR2 SVGEGT. This CDR3 is built from 19 residues.

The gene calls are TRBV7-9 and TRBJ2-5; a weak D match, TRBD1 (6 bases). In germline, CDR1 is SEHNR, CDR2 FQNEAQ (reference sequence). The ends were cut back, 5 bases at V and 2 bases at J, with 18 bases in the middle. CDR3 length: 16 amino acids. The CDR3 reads CASSPWPGQPQETQYF. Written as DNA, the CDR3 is TGTGCCAGCAGCCCCTGGCCGGGACAACCTCAAGAGACCCAGTACTTC. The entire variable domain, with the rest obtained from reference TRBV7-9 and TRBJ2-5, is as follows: DTGVSQNPRHKITKRGQNVTFRCDPISEHNRLYWYRQTLGQGPEFLTYFQNEAQLEKSRLLSDRFSAERPKGSFSTLEIQRTEQGDSAMYLCASSPWPGQPQETQYFGPGTRLLVL.

CDR3 nucleotide sequence: TGTGCCAGCAGCCCATCCGGGACAGGGGCCGCGGTAGAGCCCCAGCATTTT. Amino acids: CASSPSGTGAAVEPQHF. The V gene is TRBV12-1, the J gene TRBJ1-5; the table gives TRBD1 as D, unverified against the DNA. TRBV12-1 is a documented pseudogene. The CDR3 is made up of 17 amino acids.

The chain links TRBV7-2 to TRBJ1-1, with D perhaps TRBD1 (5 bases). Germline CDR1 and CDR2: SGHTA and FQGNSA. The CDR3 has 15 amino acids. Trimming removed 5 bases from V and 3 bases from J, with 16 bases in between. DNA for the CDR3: TGTGCCAGCAGCCAAATGGGACTCTCTCACACTGAAGCTTTCTTT. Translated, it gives CASSQMGLSHTEAFF.

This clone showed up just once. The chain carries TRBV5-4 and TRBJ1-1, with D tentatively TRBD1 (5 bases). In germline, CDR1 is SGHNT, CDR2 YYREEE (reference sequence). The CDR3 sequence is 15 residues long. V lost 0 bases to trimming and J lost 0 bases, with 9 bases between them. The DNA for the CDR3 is TGTGCCAGCAGCTTGGGAGGGGCCATGAACACTGAAGCTTTCTTT. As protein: CASSLGGAMNTEAFF.

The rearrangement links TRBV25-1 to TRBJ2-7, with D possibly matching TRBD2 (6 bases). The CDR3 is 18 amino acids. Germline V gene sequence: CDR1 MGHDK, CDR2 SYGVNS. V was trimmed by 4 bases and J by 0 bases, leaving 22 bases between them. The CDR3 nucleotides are TGTGCCAGCAGTGGGCTGGTGGGAGGTTTAATTGGCTCCTACGAGCAGTACTTC. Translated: CASSGLVGGLIGSYEQYF.

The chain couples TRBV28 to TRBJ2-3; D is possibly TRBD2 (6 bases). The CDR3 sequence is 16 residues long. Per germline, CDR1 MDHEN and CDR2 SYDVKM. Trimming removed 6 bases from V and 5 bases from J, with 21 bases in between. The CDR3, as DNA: TGTGCCAGCAGCGACCCGACTAGGAGTTTGGAAGATACGCAGTATTTT. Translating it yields CASSDPTRSLEDTQYF.

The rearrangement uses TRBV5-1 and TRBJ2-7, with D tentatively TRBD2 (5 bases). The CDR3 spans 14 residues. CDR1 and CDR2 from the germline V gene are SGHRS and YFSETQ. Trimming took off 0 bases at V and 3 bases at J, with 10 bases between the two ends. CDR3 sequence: CASSLAGEVYEQYF. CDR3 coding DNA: TGCGCCAGCAGCTTGGCCGGGGAAGTCTACGAGCAGTACTTC.